Presented here are 4 T cell receptor beta chains from one specimen sequenced in a study of T cell changes during pregnancy in multiple sclerosis. Method: immunoSEQ multiplex PCR; TCRdb's copy keeps in-frame clones and lacks some. Altogether about 33,000 clones are present, 92% being singletons, with the ten largest covering 1.2%. The sample was PBMCs (not recorded whether the cells were cultured). The receptors were gathered from a female donor with multiple sclerosis, enrolled in a pregnancy study.

The chain uses TRBV5-1 and TRBJ2-7, with unresolved D. Germline lookup yields CDR1 SGHRS and CDR2 YFSETQ. With 2 bases removed from V and 2 bases from J, the gap between germline ends came to 14 bases. The CDR3 length is 15 residues. The CDR3 DNA follows: TGCGCCAGCAGCTTAGTTAAGGGTTGGCCCTACGAGCAGTACTTC. It codes for CASSLVKGWPYEQYF.

The chain joins TRBV30 to TRBJ1-2, with TRBD1 matching 10 bases. The CDR3 is made up of 14 amino acids. CDR1 and CDR2 from the germline V gene are GTSNPN and SVGIG (reference sequence). The V gene end was trimmed by 1 base and the J gene end by 5 bases; junction bases not matched to a gene: 4. The CDR3 is CAWSEDRGGYGYTF. CDR3 in DNA: TGTGCCTGGAGTGAGGACAGGGGGGGGTATGGCTACACCTTC. Using reference TRBV30 and TRBJ1-2 for the parts outside the CDR3, the full variable domain is SQTIHQWPATLVQPVGSPLSLECTVEGTSNPNLYWYRQAAGRGLQLLFYSVGIGQISSEVPQNLSASRPQDRQFILSSKKLLLSDSGFYLCAWSEDRGGYGYTFGSGTRLTVV.

The rearrangement links TRBV11-1 to TRBJ2-5, with 9 bases matching TRBD2. The ends lost 6 bases at V and 0 bases at J; junction bases unmatched: 8. Germline CDR1 is SGHAT and CDR2 is FQDESV (reference sequence). CDR3 length: 16 amino acids. The chain's CDR3 is CASRLSGRAYQETQYF. The CDR3 DNA sequence: TGTGCCAGCAGACTTAGCGGGAGAGCGTACCAAGAGACCCAGTACTTC.

The chain couples TRBV7-4 to TRBJ1-1; D is possibly TRBD1 (6 bases). Trimming removed 2 bases at V and 3 bases at J, with 10 bases between. The V gene's germline CDR1 is SGHVT and CDR2 SQSDAQ. CDR3 length equals 14 residues. The CDR3 protein is CASSLKQGHTEAFF. CDR3 DNA sequence: TGTGCCAGCAGCTTAAAACAGGGCCACACTGAAGCTTTCTTT.